This T cell receptor (beta chain) stems from a study of blood T cell repertoires in COVID-19 (TCRdb year 2020). About the study as a whole: Samples covering the acute and convalescent phases of COVID-19 were provided by collaborators in the United States, Italy and Spain. Where HLA class I and class II types were available, the types were taken from metadata supplied by the sample provider, not from assay-based typing. The repertoires were made available in a free public database intended to serve as a resource for research on the immune response to SARS-CoV-2. The samples were drawn from two sources: the first 160 participants of the ongoing ImmuneRACE study, and 1,254 subjects contributed by 6 global collaborators. The prospective study material was composed of cDNA or gDNA derived from T cells, B-cell-depleted T cells, or PBMCs. Deeply sampled blood TCRbeta repertoires from subjects exposed to, actively infected with, or recovered from COVID-19 were included in the dataset. A de-identified subject ID, COVID-19 status, age in years and sex were almost always included in the sample metadata.

The collaborating institutions used their own protocols to collect whole blood in K2EDTA tubes. For TCRbeta analysis, collaborators shipped samples as frozen whole blood, isolated PBMCs, or DNA extracted from either of those sample types. The CDR3 numbers 14 residues from cysteine through phenylalanine. The read is trimmed to its CDR3 DNA, 42 bases read in frame from base 1. Clipping removes 3 bases from V and 8 bases from J, with 6 as the unmatched junction base count. CDR1 is given as GTSNPN and CDR2 as SVGIG, both from the germline V gene (reference sequence). Results and caveats for the whole study, not just this receptor: How much clinical and demographic metadata was included differed by source and by participant, and the metadata was provided uncurated.

With respect to this clone: This receptor's antigen is unknown. No quality values exist for individual bases; no much larger clone is one base distant.

TCRbeta CDR3 regions were amplified from genomic DNA using the immunoSEQ Assay, a bias-controlled multiplex PCR. Per the source publication's procedure: Nucleated cell counts per sample were estimated from amplification of reference gene primers within the assay. To quantify the absolute abundance of each unique TCRbeta CDR3 rearrangement, sequence reads were collapsed and filtered. Productive Simpson clonality was computed per sample as the square root of Simpson's diversity index over productive rearrangements. TCRdb holds this immuneACCESS table with in-frame rearrangements only. Some clones are missing; in checked studies, unresolved V genes explain under half, and the rest has no known cause. The DNA gave D and trimming, while V, J and clone size come from that table. For this sample there are about 140,000 clones; 80% to 90% appear just once. 11% of the sample is held by the ten biggest clonotypes.

The sequenced material came from peripheral blood. This TCR was sampled from a woman older than 75 with acute or convalescent COVID-19. Recombination connected TRBV30 to TRBJ1-4; a stretch of 10 junction bases matches TRBD1. For the CDR3, the sequence is CAWRRDRGSEKLFF. The nucleotide sequence is given as TGTGCCTGGAGACGGGACAGGGGAAGCGAAAAACTGTTTTTT.